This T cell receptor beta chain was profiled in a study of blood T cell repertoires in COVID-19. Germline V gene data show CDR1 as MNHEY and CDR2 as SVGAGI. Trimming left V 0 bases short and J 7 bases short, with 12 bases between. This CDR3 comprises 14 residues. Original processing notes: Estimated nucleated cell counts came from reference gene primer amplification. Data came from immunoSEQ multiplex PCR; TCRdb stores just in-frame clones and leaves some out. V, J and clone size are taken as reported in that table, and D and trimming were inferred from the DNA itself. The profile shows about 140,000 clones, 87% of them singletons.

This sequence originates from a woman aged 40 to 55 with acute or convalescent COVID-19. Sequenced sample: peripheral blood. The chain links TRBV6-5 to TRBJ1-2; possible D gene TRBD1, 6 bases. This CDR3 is CASSYSDSSPGYTF. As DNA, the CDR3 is TGTGCCAGCAGTTACTCGGACAGTTCACCTGGCTACACCTTC.